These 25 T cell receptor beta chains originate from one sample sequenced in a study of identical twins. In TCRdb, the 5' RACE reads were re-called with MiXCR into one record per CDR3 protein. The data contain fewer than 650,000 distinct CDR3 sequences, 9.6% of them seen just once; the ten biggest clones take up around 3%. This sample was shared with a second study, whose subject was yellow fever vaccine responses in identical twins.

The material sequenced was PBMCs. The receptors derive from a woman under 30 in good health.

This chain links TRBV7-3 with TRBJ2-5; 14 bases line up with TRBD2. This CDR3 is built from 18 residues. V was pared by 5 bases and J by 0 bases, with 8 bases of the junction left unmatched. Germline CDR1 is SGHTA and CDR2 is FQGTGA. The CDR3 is CASSPGLAGGLDQETQYF. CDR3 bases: TGTGCCAGCAGCCCCGGACTAGCGGGGGGCCTCGACCAAGAGACCCAGTACTTC.

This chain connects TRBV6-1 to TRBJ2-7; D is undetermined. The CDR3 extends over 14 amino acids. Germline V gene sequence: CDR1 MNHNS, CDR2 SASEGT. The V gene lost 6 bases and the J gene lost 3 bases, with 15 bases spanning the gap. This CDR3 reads CASSGFGGHYEQYF. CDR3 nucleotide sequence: TGTGCCAGCAGCGGGTTTGGCGGCCACTACGAGCAGTACTTC.

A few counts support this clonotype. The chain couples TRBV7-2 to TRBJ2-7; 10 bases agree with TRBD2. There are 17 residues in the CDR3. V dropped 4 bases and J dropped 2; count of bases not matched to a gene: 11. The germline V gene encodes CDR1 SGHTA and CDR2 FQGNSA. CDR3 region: CASSSPFASGRTYEQYF. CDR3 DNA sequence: TGTGCCAGCAGCTCACCCTTCGCTAGCGGGAGAACCTACGAGCAGTACTTC.

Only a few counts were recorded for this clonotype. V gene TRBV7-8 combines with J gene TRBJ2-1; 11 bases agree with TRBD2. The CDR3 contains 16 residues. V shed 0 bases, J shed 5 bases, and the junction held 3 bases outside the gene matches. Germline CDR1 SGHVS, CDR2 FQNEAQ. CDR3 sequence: CASSLAGTSGDNEQFF. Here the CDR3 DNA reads TGTGCCAGCAGCTTAGCGGGGACTAGCGGAGACAATGAGCAGTTCTTC.

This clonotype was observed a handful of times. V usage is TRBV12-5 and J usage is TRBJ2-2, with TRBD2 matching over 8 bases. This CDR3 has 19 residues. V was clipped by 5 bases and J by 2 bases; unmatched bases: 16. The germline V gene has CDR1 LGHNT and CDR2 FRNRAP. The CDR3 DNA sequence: TGTGCTAGTGGTCTCATCCTAGCCTCGGGAGGGCCAAACACCGGGGAGCTGTTTTTT. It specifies CASGLILASGGPNTGELFF.

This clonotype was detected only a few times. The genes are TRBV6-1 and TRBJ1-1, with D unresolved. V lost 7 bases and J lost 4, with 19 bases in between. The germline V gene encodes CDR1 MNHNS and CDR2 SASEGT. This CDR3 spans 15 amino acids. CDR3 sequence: CASTAPSWEGTEAFF. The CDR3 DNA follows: TGTGCCAGCACAGCCCCGTCCTGGGAAGGCACTGAAGCTTTCTTT.

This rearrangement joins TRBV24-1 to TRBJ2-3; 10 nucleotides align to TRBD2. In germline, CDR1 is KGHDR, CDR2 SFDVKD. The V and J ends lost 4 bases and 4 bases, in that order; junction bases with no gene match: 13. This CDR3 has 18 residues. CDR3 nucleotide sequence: TGTGCCACCAGTGACGAGGGACTAGCGCCCGCGGGCGCAGATACGCAGTATTTT. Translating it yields CATSDEGLAPAGADTQYF.

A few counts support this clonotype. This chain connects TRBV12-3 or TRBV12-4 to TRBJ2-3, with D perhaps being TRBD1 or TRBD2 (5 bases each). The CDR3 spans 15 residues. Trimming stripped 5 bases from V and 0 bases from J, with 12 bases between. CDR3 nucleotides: TGTGCCAGCAGTAAGGGACGGGGAAGCACAGATACGCAGTATTTT. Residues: CASSKGRGSTDTQYF.

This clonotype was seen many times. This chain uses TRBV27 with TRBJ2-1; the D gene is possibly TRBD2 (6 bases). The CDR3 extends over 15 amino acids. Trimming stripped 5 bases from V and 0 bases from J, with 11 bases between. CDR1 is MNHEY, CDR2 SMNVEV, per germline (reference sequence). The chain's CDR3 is CASSTLASSYNEQFF. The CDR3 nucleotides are TGTGCCAGCAGTACTCTAGCGTCCTCCTACAATGAGCAGTTCTTC.

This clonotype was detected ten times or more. CDR3 sequence reads: CASSQTRDQYEQYF. CDR3 DNA sequence: TGTGCCAGCTCACAAACCCGGGACCAATACGAGCAGTACTTC. The genes are TRBV18 and TRBJ2-7, with D possibly called TRBD1 or TRBD2 (5 bases each). V lost 4 bases to trimming and J lost 4 bases, with 14 bases between them. The germline V gene has CDR1 KGHSH and CDR2 LQKENI. The length of the CDR3 is 14 residues.

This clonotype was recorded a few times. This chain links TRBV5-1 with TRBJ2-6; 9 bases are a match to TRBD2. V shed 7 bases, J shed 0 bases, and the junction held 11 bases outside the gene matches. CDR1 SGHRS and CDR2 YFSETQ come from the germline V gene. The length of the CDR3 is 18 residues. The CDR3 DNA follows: TGCGCCAGCGGCGACCCGGGACTAGCTCACTCTGGGGCCAACGTCCTGACTTTC. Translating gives CASGDPGLAHSGANVLTF.

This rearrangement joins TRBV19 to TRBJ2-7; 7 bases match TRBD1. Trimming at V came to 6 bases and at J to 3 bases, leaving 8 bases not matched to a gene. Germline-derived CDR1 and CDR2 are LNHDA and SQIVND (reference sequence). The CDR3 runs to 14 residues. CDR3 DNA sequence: TGTGCCAGTAGCGAACCGGGACAGCTCTACGAGCAGTACTTC. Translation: CASSEPGQLYEQYF.

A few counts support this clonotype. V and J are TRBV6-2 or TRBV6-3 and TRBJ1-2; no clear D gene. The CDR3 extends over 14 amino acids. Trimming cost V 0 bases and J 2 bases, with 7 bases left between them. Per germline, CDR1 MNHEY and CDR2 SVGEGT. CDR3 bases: TGTGCCAGCAGTTACTCCCAGATCAACTATGGCTACACCTTC. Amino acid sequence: CASSYSQINYGYTF.

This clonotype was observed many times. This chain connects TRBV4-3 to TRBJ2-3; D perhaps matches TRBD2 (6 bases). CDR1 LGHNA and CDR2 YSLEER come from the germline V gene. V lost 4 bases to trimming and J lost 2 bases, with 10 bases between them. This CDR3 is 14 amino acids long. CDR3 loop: CASSRRGSTDTQYF. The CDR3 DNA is TGCGCCAGCAGCCGGCGGGGATCCACAGATACGCAGTATTTT.

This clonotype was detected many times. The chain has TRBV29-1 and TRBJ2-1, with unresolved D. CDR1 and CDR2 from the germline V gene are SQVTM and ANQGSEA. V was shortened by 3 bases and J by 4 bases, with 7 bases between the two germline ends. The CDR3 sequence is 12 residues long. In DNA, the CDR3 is TGCAGCGTTGACAGTGTTTACAATGAGCAGTTCTTC. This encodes CSVDSVYNEQFF.

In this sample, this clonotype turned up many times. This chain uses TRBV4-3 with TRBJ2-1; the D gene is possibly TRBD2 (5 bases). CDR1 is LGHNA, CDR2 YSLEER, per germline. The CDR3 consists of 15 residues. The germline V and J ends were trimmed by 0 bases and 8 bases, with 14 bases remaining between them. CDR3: CASSQESASQDEQFF. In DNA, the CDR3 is TGCGCCAGCAGCCAAGAGTCTGCTAGCCAGGATGAGCAGTTCTTC.

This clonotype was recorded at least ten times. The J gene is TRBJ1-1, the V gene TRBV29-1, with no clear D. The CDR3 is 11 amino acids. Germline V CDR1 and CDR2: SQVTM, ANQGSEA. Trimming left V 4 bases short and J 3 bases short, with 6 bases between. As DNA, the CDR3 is TGCAGCGTTGGAAGGGACACTGAAGCTTTCTTT. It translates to CSVGRDTEAFF.

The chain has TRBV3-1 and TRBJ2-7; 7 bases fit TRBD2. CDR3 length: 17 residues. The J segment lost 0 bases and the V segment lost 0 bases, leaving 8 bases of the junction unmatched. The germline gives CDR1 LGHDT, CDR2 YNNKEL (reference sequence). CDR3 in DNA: TGTGCCAGCAGCCAAGAGAGAGAGGGGAGGGGCTCCTACGAGCAGTACTTC. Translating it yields CASSQEREGRGSYEQYF.

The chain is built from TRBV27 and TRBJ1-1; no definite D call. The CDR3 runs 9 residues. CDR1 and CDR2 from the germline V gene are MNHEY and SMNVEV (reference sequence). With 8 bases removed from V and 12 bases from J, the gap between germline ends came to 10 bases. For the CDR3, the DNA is TGTGCCAGCGGCCTTGGGCCTTTCTTT. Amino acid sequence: CASGLGPFF.

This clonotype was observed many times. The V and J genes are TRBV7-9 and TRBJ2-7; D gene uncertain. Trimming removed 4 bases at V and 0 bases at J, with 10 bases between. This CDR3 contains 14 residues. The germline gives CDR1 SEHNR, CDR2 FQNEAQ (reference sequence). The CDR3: CASSSPYSSYEQYF. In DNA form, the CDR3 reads TGTGCCAGCAGCTCTCCCTATAGCTCCTACGAGCAGTACTTC. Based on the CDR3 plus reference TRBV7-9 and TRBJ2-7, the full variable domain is DTGVSQNPRHKITKRGQNVTFRCDPISEHNRLYWYRQTLGQGPEFLTYFQNEAQLEKSRLLSDRFSAERPKGSFSTLEIQRTEQGDSAMYLCASSSPYSSYEQYFGPGTRLTVT.

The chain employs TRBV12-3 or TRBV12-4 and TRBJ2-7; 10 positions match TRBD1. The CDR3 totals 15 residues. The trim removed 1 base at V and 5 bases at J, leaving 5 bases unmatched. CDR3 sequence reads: CASSLGDRGLDEQYF. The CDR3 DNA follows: TGTGCCAGCAGTTTAGGGGACAGGGGTTTGGACGAGCAGTACTTC.

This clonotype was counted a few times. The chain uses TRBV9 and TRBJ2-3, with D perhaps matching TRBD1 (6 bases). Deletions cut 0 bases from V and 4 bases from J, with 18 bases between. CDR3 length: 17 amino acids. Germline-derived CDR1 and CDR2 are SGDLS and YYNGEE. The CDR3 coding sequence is TGTGCCAGCAGCGTAGAGGATCAGGGGCGAGGCGCAGATACGCAGTATTTT. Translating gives CASSVEDQGRGADTQYF.

CDR3 in DNA: TGCAGTGCTAGAGCAGCTAGCGGGAATACTGGCTCCTACGAGCAGTACTTC. This encodes CSARAASGNTGSYEQYF. The chain employs TRBV20-1 and TRBJ2-7; 9 positions agree with TRBD2. V was pared by 1 base and J by 0 bases, with 10 bases of the junction left unmatched. This CDR3 comprises 17 residues. Germline V CDR1 and CDR2: DFQATT, SNEGSKA (reference sequence).

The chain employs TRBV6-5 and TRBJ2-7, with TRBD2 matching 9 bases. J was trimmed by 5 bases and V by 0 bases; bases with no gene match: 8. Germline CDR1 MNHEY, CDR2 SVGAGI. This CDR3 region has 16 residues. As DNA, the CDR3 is TGTGCCAGCAGTTACTCGAACAGCGGGAGGACGCACGAGCAGTACTTC. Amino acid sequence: CASSYSNSGRTHEQYF.

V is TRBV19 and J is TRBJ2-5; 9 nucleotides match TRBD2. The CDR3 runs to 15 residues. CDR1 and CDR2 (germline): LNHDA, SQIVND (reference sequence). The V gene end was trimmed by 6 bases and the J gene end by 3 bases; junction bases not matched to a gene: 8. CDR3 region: CASRRGAGGKETQYF. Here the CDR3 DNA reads TGTGCCAGTAGGCGAGGGGCGGGGGGGAAAGAGACCCAGTACTTC.